The source of this T cell receptor (beta chain) is a study of T cells in Graves' hyperthyroidism and ophthalmopathy. About the research overall: Peripheral blood samples were taken at initial diagnosis, prior to any treatment. Whole-study findings and limits: Most clonotypes expanded in thyroid above 0.001 were likewise present in blood. The model made its ophthalmopathy prediction, and onset followed a median approximately 6 months later.

The CDR3 runs to 12 residues. Trimming removed 2 bases from V and 4 bases from J, with 5 bases in between. Germline CDR1 SNHLY, CDR2 FYNNEI. Patients were excluded for uncontrolled infection, other autoimmune disease, pregnancy or lactation. This clonotype was seen repeatedly, ten times or more. Its antigen is as yet unknown. Amplified TCR beta CDR3 regions came from RNA transcripts. During a first-round RT-PCR of the TCR CDR3, the HTBI primer set was used. A single record per CDR3 protein comes from TCRdb applying MiXCR to the multiplex PCR reads. The table includes hundreds of thousands of distinct CDR3 sequences, about 16% detected once.

This sequence originates from a woman aged 40 to 49 with Graves' ophthalmopathy. Sequenced material: blood. The V call is TRBV2, the J call TRBJ1-2; D gene ambiguous. Here the CDR3 reads CASSERVYGYTF. The CDR3 DNA reads as TGTGCCAGCAGTGAACGGGTCTATGGCTACACCTTC.